This record covers a single T cell receptor beta chain. Its antigen remains unknown. The sequenced fragment ends 3 residues before the CDR3 boundary, so the rest is inferred from the germline J gene. The repertoire was sequenced with immunoSEQ multiplex PCR; TCRdb's copy has only in-frame clones and lacks some. This sample's clone table lists about 27,000 clones. This record comes from a study of T cells in women clearing cervical HPV infection. Regarding the study as a whole: TRBV6-7 relative abundance averaged approximately 0.11% in cases and under 0.2% in controls.

Germline assignment: CDR1 SGHRS and CDR2 YFSETQ. Unmatched junction bases numbered 3, after V lost 2 bases and J lost 5 bases. The CDR3 consists of 13 residues. The V call is TRBV5-1, the J call TRBJ1-2; the match to TRBD1 covers 7 bases. Sequences were obtained from blood buffy coat. This receptor was taken from a woman aged 18 to 69 with a cervical HPV16 infection that either progressed to CIN3+ or cleared (not recorded which). The CDR3 sequence is CASSLTGEYGYTF. The sequenced part of the CDR3 DNA is TGCGCCAGCAGCTTAACAGGGGAATATGGC.